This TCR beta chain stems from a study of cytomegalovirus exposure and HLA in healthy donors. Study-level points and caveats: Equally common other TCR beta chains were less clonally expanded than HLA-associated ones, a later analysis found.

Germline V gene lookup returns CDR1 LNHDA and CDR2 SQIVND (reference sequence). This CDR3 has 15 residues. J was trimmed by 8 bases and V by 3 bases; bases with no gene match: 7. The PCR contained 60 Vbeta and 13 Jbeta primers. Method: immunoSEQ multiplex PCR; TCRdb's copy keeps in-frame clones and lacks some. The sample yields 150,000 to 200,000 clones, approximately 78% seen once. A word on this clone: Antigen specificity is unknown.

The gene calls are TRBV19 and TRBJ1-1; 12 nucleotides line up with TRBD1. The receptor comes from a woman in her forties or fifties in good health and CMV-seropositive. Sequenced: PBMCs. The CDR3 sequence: CASSMVPGQGAEAFF. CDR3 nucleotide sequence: TGTGCCAGTAGTATGGTCCCGGGACAGGGGGCGGAAGCTTTCTTT. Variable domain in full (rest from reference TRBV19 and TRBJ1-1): DGGITQSPKYLFRKEGQNVTLSCEQNLNHDAMYWYRQDPGQGLRLIYYSQIVNDFQKGDIAEGYSVSREKKESFPLTVTSAQKNPTAFYLCASSMVPGQGAEAFFGQGTRLTVV.